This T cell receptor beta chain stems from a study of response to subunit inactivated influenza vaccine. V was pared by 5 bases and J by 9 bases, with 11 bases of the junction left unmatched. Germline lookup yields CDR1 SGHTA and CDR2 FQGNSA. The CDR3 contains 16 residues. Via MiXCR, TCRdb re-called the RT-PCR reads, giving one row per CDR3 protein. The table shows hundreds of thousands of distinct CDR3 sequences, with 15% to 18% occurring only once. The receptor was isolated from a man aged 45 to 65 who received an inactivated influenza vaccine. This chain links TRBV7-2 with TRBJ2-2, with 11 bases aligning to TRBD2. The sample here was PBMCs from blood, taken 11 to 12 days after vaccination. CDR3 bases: TGTGCCAGCAGCCCCCGCTTAGCGGGGGGGCTTTGGGAGCTGTTTTTT. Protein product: CASSPRLAGGLWELFF. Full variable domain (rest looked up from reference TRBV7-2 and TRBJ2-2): GAGVSQSPSNKVTEKGKDVELRCDPISGHTALYWYRQSLGQGLEFLIYFQGNSAPDKSGLPSDRFSAERTGGSVSTLTIQRTQQEDSAVYLCASSPRLAGGLWELFFGEGSRLTVL.